The T cell receptor beta chain under discussion was sequenced for a study of T cell responses to AZD1222 COVID-19 vaccine (dated by TCRdb to the early 2020s). General notes on the study: AZD1222 recipients whose second dose came at about 4 weeks and those whose second dose came at about 12 weeks were combined into one group, since spike-specific TCR depth and breadth did not differ between the two schedules. TCR sequencing covered over 230 trial participants: some 210 given two doses of AZD1222 and about 26 given two doses of MenACWY control vaccine. Trial participants were enrolled by age into 18-55, 56-69 and 70-plus year subgroups, with about 150, 28 and 57 TCR-sequenced participants respectively.

The CDR3 regions of human TCRbeta chains were analyzed by immunosequencing. The study's own analysis went as follows. TCRs in the repertoires were matched against a reference library of SARS-CoV-2-specific TCRs that had been generated with the MIRA antigen-specificity platform. Breadth was defined as the fraction of unique TCRs that were SARS-CoV-2-associated, and depth was defined as the fraction of total T cells that were SARS-CoV-2-associated. Using the MIRA data, each spike-specific TCR was mapped to the spike region that the TCR reacts to and placed in a CD4 or CD8 class. Log10-transformed breadth and depth values were compared by one-way ANOVA with Sidak's multiple comparisons tests. TCRdb's version of the immuneACCESS table is confined to in-frame rearrangements and falls short of the full clone set. An unresolved V gene accounts for under half of the shortfall where checked; the remainder is of unknown origin. The DNA gave D and trimming, while V, J and clone size come from that table. Present in this sample are more than 85,000 clones, roughly 92% of which were seen just once. Jointly, the top ten make up around 7.8% of the sample.

Spanning cysteine to phenylalanine, the CDR3 consists of 17 amino acids. The CDR3 DNA has 51 bases and is translated from base 1. V gives up 4 bases and J gives up 8 bases, and the segment between their germline ends measures 26 bases. According to the germline V gene (reference sequence), CDR1 reads SEHNR and CDR2 reads FQNEAQ. Broader findings and caveats from the paper: Reportedly, almost half of the unique spike-specific TCRs recognized epitopes lying outside the regions that are mutated in the B.1.351 and B.1.1.7 variants. CD4 TCRs associated with the vaccine covered the entire spike protein, and the dominant responses were in regions 160-218 and 743-854. A significant rise in spike-specific TCR breadth and depth was observed after two AZD1222 doses relative to day 0 and relative to MenACWY recipients. In the small 56-69-year group, the increase in depth fell short of significance, most likely because of low power. Because no samples from the day 14 peak response were available, repertoires could be characterized only after the peak T cell response. Most participants were white British and females outnumbered males, and the authors suggested that clonal diversity may have been underestimated. Only five to seven AZD1222 recipients were SARS-CoV-2 seropositive at baseline, limiting conclusions about previously exposed vaccinees.

Comment on this clone: Which antigen it targets is not known. The input lacks base qualities; no much larger clone sits a single base away.

Explained via the paper, the time point label denotes: baseline before first vaccination. Vaccinee samples came from UK trials COV001 and COV002, including a single-blind randomized controlled phase 2/3 trial of AZD1222 (ChAdOx1 nCoV-19) in healthy adults. For TCRbeta chain sequencing, PBMC samples from trial participants were taken at day 0 and at day 28 after the second dose. The chain employs TRBV7-9 and TRBJ1-2; the D gene is perhaps TRBD1, from 5 matching bases. This receptor was identified in an adult in good health. Source: peripheral blood, taken on day 0 of AZD1222 vaccination. The nucleotide sequence is given as TGTGCCAGCAGCTACATCGTAGGAGGTGGGGGTATCTACGGCTACACCTTC. It is translated as CASSYIVGGGGIYGYTF.